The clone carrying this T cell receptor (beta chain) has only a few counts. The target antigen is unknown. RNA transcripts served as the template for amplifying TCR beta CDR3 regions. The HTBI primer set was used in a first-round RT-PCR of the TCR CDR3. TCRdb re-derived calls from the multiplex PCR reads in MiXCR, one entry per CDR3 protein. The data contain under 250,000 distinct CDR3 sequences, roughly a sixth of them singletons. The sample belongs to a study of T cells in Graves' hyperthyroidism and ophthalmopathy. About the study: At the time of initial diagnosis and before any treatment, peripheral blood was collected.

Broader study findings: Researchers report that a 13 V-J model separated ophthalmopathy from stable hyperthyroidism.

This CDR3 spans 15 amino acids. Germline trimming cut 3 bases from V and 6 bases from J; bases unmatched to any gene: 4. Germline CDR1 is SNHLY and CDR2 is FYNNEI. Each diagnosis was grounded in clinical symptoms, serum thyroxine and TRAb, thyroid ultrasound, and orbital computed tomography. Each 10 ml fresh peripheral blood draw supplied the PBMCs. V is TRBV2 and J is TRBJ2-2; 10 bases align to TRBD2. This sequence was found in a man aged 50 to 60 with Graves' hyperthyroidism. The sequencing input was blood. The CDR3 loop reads CASSDSGGASGELFF. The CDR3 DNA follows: TGTGCCAGCAGTGACAGCGGGGGGGCCTCCGGGGAGCTGTTTTTT.